Shown below are 23 T cell receptor beta chains from a single sample sequenced in a study of regulatory T cells in long-lasting Graves disease. Noted time point: newly diagnosed GD, antithyroid drugs for less than 3 months. With RNA extracted from PBMCs as input, the TCR library was made. Arm-PCR of CDR3 regions with iRepertoire HTBI primers generated TCR beta libraries. TCRdb reanalysed the multiplex PCR reads using MiXCR and keeps one entry per CDR3 protein. The table shows hundreds of thousands of distinct CDR3 sequences, with 16% occurring only once. The same specimen was also included in a second study, on T cells in Graves' hyperthyroidism and ophthalmopathy.

The sample in question was peripheral blood mononuclear cells (PBMCs), obtained at new diagnosis, from a patient treated with antithyroid drugs. The receptors here all came from a man aged 35 to 55 with Graves disease.

The CDR3 DNA follows: TGTGCCAGCAGCTTAGACGGGCAGGGAGATGAAAAACTGTTTTTT. Residues: CASSLDGQGDEKLFF. The gene calls are TRBV11-2 and TRBJ1-4; tentative D call: TRBD1 (5 bases). V gave up 0 bases and J gave up 6 bases, with 11 bases separating them. CDR1 SGHAT and CDR2 FQNNGV come from the germline V gene. CDR3 length equals 15 residues.

The chain carries TRBV9 and TRBJ2-7; 9 bases agree with TRBD1. The CDR3 extends over 16 amino acids. Germline V gives CDR1 SGDLS, CDR2 YYNGEE. V lost 3 bases to trimming and J lost 2 bases; unmatched junction nucleotides: 9. CDR3 coding DNA: TGTGCCAGCAGCGCTCACCCGGGACAGGGTACCTACGAGCAGTACTTC. Protein sequence: CASSAHPGQGTYEQYF.

This clonotype was counted between two and nine times. Relative to the germline gene, one junction end is altered; a read error may explain this. The CDR3 here is CASSLIGLYSKTQHF. In DNA, the CDR3 is TGTGCCAGCAGCTTAATCGGGCTGTACTCAAAGACCCAGCACTTC. V gene TRBV7-2 combines with J gene TRBJ2-5; D uncertain. The length of the CDR3 is 15 residues. From germline, CDR1 is SGHTA and CDR2 FQGNSA. The whole variable domain, remainder taken from reference TRBV7-2 and TRBJ2-5, is GAGVSQSPSNKVTEKGKDVELRCDPISGHTALYWYRQSLGQGLEFLIYFQGNSAPDKSGLPSDRFSAERTGGSVSTLTIQRTQQEDSAVYLCASSLIGLYSKTQHFGPGTRLLVL.

This clonotype showed up many times. V is TRBV2 and J is TRBJ2-3; D may be TRBD1 (5 bases). The V gene's germline CDR1 is SNHLY and CDR2 FYNNEI. This CDR3 is built from 13 residues. Trimming removed 8 bases from V and 3 bases from J, with 12 bases in between. The CDR3 nucleotides read TGTGCCAGCCTTGGACAATATACAGATACGCAGTATTTT. This translates into CASLGQYTDTQYF.

This sequence joins TRBV30 and TRBJ1-1, with no clear D. CDR1 and CDR2 from the germline V gene are GTSNPN and SVGIG (reference sequence). Trimming left V 1 base short and J 1 base short, with 10 bases between. The CDR3 spans 14 residues. CDR3 in amino acids: CAWSERWRNTEAFF. As DNA, the CDR3 is TGTGCCTGGAGTGAACGGTGGAGGAACACTGAAGCTTTCTTT.

Ten or more counts support this clonotype. The V call is TRBV2, the J call TRBJ2-5; D not resolved. Per the germline V gene, CDR1 is SNHLY and CDR2 is FYNNEI. The V end lost 4 bases, the J end lost 0 bases, and 9 bases lay between the germline ends. This CDR3 is 14 amino acids long. The CDR3 bases are TGTGCCAGCAGTGTAAACAGCTACCAAGAGACCCAGTACTTC. It specifies CASSVNSYQETQYF.

This clonotype occurred once. This may come from a read error, since a much larger clone is one base off. This chain uses TRBV28 with TRBJ2-2; 7 positions match TRBD1. The trim removed 6 bases at V and 4 bases at J, leaving 2 bases unmatched. Germline V lookup: CDR1 MDHEN, CDR2 SYDVKM. The CDR3 has 13 amino acids. For the CDR3, the DNA is TGTGCCAGCAGGCACAGGGGCACCGGGGAGCTGTTTTTT. This encodes CASRHRGTGELFF.

This clonotype occurred a few times. The rearrangement uses TRBV24-1 and TRBJ2-3; no definite D call. Trimming shortened V by 9 bases and J by 5 bases, and 11 bases separated the two germline ends. CDR1 is KGHDR and CDR2 is SFDVKD in the germline V gene. There are 12 residues in the CDR3. The DNA for the CDR3 is TGTGCCACCCGTTCCCCCGGAGATACGCAGTATTTT. Amino acids: CATRSPGDTQYF.

This sequence joins TRBV2 and TRBJ1-5, with D perhaps TRBD1 (6 bases). The germline V and J ends were trimmed by 7 bases and 7 bases, with 17 bases remaining between them. The CDR3 length is 14 residues. Germline V CDR1 and CDR2: SNHLY, FYNNEI. CDR3 nucleotides: TGTGCCAGCACCCAACCAGGGGCTGGGCAGCCCCAGCATTTT. Residues: CASTQPGAGQPQHF. The whole variable domain, remainder taken from reference TRBV2 and TRBJ1-5, is EPEVTQTPSHQVTQMGQEVILRCVPISNHLYFYWYRQILGQKVEFLVSFYNNEISEKSEIFDDQFSVERPDGSNFTLKIRSTKLEDSAMYFCASTQPGAGQPQHFGDGTRLSIL.

This clonotype was recorded at least ten times. The V and J genes are TRBV24-1 and TRBJ2-5, with 10 bases that match TRBD1. CDR1 and CDR2 (germline): KGHDR, SFDVKD. V lost 3 bases and J lost 4; bases outside the gene matches: 10. The CDR3 consists of 17 residues. CDR3 residues: CATSDQGQGVIRETQYF. The CDR3 coding sequence is TGTGCCACCAGTGATCAAGGACAGGGGGTGATAAGAGAGACCCAGTACTTC.

The chain recombines TRBV4-1 with TRBJ2-2; 10 bases are a match to TRBD1. Germline CDR1 and CDR2: MGHRA and YSYEKL. J was trimmed by 4 bases and V by 3 bases; bases with no gene match: 5. This CDR3 contains 16 residues. The CDR3 coding sequence is TGCGCCAGCAGCCAGCCCCGGGACAGGGGCACCGGGGAGCTGTTTTTT. Protein sequence: CASSQPRDRGTGELFF.

In this sample, this clonotype turned up many times. The V gene is TRBV10-3, the J gene TRBJ2-7; 7 nucleotides match TRBD1. Trimming removed 6 bases from V and 3 bases from J; junction bases left unmatched: 2. The CDR3 contains 12 residues. Germline CDR1 is ENHRY and CDR2 is SYGVKD. CDR3 coding DNA: TGTGCCATCAGGGGACAGAACTACGAGCAGTACTTC. Protein sequence: CAIRGQNYEQYF.

This clonotype occurred many times. V and J are TRBV7-2 and TRBJ2-7; D call uncertain. The germline gives CDR1 SGHTA, CDR2 FQGNSA. V was clipped by 2 bases and J by 6 bases, with 8 bases between them. This CDR3 has 12 residues. This CDR3 is CASSLLRVEQYF. The DNA of the CDR3 is TGTGCCAGCAGCTTATTAAGGGTCGAGCAGTACTTC.

This clonotype was observed at least ten times. The rearrangement joins TRBV2 to TRBJ1-1; 9 nucleotides agree with TRBD1. The CDR3 has 13 residues. Germline V gives CDR1 SNHLY, CDR2 FYNNEI. V lost 6 bases and J lost 4; bases outside the gene matches: 3. The CDR3 here is CASRQGAGTEAFF. The CDR3 nucleotides read TGTGCCAGCAGACAGGGGGCCGGCACTGAAGCTTTCTTT.

This clonotype was detected many times. This sequence joins TRBV20-1 and TRBJ2-2; a weak D match, TRBD2 (6 bases). Germline CDR1 is DFQATT and CDR2 is SNEGSKA (reference sequence). The CDR3 consists of 13 residues. The ends were cut back, 5 bases at V and 4 bases at J, with 11 bases in the middle. In DNA form, the CDR3 reads TGCAGTGCTGGTCGACTAGGCACCGGGGAGCTGTTTTTT. Amino acid sequence: CSAGRLGTGELFF.

This clonotype was seen a few times. The chain links TRBV14 to TRBJ2-7; D perhaps matches TRBD1 (5 bases). V lost 1 base and J lost 0, with 13 bases in between. The CDR3 is made up of 16 amino acids. Per germline, CDR1 SGHDN and CDR2 FVKESK. CDR3 protein: CASSQVHGATSYEQYF. The DNA for the CDR3 is TGTGCCAGCAGCCAAGTACATGGGGCAACCTCCTACGAGCAGTACTTC.

The table lists this clonotype with many counts. The chain uses TRBV19 and TRBJ2-2, with 7 bases fitting TRBD1. This CDR3 region has 13 residues. Per germline, CDR1 LNHDA and CDR2 SQIVND (reference sequence). The ends lost 6 bases at V and 6 bases at J; junction bases unmatched: 4. The CDR3 loop reads CASSLGQPGELFF. The CDR3 DNA reads TGTGCCAGTAGCCTGGGACAGCCCGGGGAGCTGTTTTTT.

The table lists this clonotype with a few counts. The DNA for the CDR3 is TGTGCCAGCAGCTTGCGGACGTTTAGCTCCTACGAGCAGTACTTC. It yields the protein CASSLRTFSSYEQYF. The V and J genes are TRBV7-2 and TRBJ2-7; D is ambiguous. The germline CDR1 and CDR2 sequences are SGHTA and FQGNSA. V shed 3 bases and J shed 0 bases, with 12 bases lying between them. The CDR3 runs to 15 residues.

This clonotype has a count of ten or more. This sequence joins TRBV28 and TRBJ1-5; 8 bases are a match to TRBD1. This CDR3 has 13 amino acids. V gave up 6 bases and J gave up 5 bases; unmatched junction bases: 3. The germline V gene encodes CDR1 MDHEN and CDR2 SYDVKM. CDR3 DNA: TGTGCCAGCAGGACAGGGGAATATCAGCCCCAGCATTTT. It specifies CASRTGEYQPQHF.

This clonotype showed up many times. This chain uses TRBV24-1 with TRBJ2-5, with D possibly matching TRBD1 (7 bases). V shed 2 bases and J shed 10 bases, with 13 bases lying between them. The CDR3 totals 13 residues. Germline CDR1 KGHDR, CDR2 SFDVKD. The CDR3 nucleotides are TGTGCCACCAGTGATTCAGGGGGACTCGTCCAGTACTTC. It is translated as CATSDSGGLVQYF.

This chain joins TRBV11-1 and TRBJ2-5; 7 bases are shared with TRBD1. Germline CDR1 is SGHAT and CDR2 is FQDESV (reference sequence). The CDR3 runs 14 residues. V shed 5 bases, J shed 5 bases, and the junction held 8 bases outside the gene matches. The CDR3 reads CASSPGTEEETQYF. The DNA of the CDR3 is TGTGCCAGCAGCCCCGGGACAGAGGAGGAGACCCAGTACTTC.

The gene calls are TRBV2 and TRBJ1-4; unclear D gene. V was shortened by 1 base and J by 0 bases, with 3 bases between the two germline ends. Germline V CDR1 and CDR2: SNHLY, FYNNEI. This CDR3 has 14 residues. CDR3 DNA sequence: TGTGCCAGCAGTGAAGTAACAACTAATGAAAAACTGTTTTTT. It yields the protein CASSEVTTNEKLFF.

This clonotype was seen ten or more times. The chain links TRBV5-1 to TRBJ1-6, with D possibly matching TRBD1 (5 bases). Trimming took 1 base from V and 13 from J, leaving 15 bases between them. Per germline, CDR1 SGHRS and CDR2 YFSETQ. The CDR3 has 14 residues. The CDR3 is CASSLIGAADPLHF. The CDR3 DNA reads TGCGCCAGCAGCTTGATTGGGGCAGCTGATCCCCTCCACTTT.